These 14 T cell receptor beta chains were all obtained from the same sample, sequenced in a study of blood T cell repertoires in COVID-19. Using immunoSEQ multiplex PCR, the repertoire was profiled, and TCRdb retains in-frame clones only, with some absent. The sample holds over 250,000 clones; under 90% are singletons and the top ten take approximately 2%. Material for sequencing was peripheral blood. Every receptor here comes from a man between 50 and 59 years old with acute or convalescent COVID-19.

The chain couples TRBV27 to TRBJ1-2, with D possibly being TRBD1 (5 bases). The V end lost 6 bases, the J end lost 3 bases, and 11 bases lay between the germline ends. The germline V gene encodes CDR1 MNHEY and CDR2 SMNVEV (reference sequence). The CDR3 is 13 amino acids. For the CDR3, the DNA is TGTGCCAGCAGGCCCGACAGAGACTATGGCTACACCTTC. Encoded protein: CASRPDRDYGYTF.

The chain links TRBV9 to TRBJ2-4, with 7 bases identical to TRBD1. Germline-derived CDR1 and CDR2 are SGDLS and YYNGEE. CDR3 length: 14 residues. V lost 3 bases to trimming and J lost 9 bases; unmatched junction nucleotides: 9. The CDR3 reads CASSAARTGSIQYF. The CDR3 bases are TGTGCCAGCAGCGCCGCCAGGACAGGTAGCATTCAGTACTTC. The complete variable domain, with remaining parts taken from reference TRBV9 and TRBJ2-4, reads DSGVTQTPKHLITATGQRVTLRCSPRSGDLSVYWYQQSLDQGLQFLIQYYNGEERAKGNILERFSAQQFPDLHSELNLSSLELGDSALYFCASSAARTGSIQYFGAGTRLSVL.

This clone was seen more than once but under ten times. Distinct nucleotide sequences in the sample also encode this CDR3. V is TRBV18 and J is TRBJ2-7; unclear D gene. V was cut by 3 bases and J by 1 base, with 10 bases left in between. The CDR3 is 14 residues long. Germline V CDR1 and CDR2: KGHSH, LQKENI. The CDR3 reads CASSPGLVSYEQYF. In DNA form, the CDR3 reads TGTGCCAGCTCACCGGGCCTCGTTTCCTACGAGCAGTACTTC. Together with reference TRBV18 and TRBJ2-7, the CDR3 gives the full variable domain: NAGVMQNPRHLVRRRGQEARLRCSPMKGHSHVYWYRQLPEEGLKFMVYLQKENIIDESGMPKERFSAEFPKEGPSILRIQQVVRGDSAAYFCASSPGLVSYEQYFGPGTRLTVT.

J is TRBJ2-1 and V is TRBV11-3; D possibly corresponds to TRBD2 (6 bases). Germline CDR1 SGHNT, CDR2 YENEEA. V lost 4 bases and J lost 9, with 25 bases in between. This CDR3 region has 17 residues. The CDR3 sequence: CASSYRGGGYGRGEQFF. The CDR3 DNA is TGTGCCAGCAGCTACCGGGGAGGAGGGTACGGTAGAGGTGAGCAGTTCTTC.

The CDR3 reads CASGQGNQPQHF. Here the CDR3 DNA reads TGTGCCAGTGGACAGGGAAATCAGCCCCAGCATTTT. J is TRBJ1-5 and V is TRBV28; 8 bases agree with TRBD1. The J segment lost 4 bases and the V segment lost 9 bases, leaving 2 bases of the junction unmatched. The CDR3 is 12 amino acids. Germline-derived CDR1 and CDR2 are MDHEN and SYDVKM.

The chain couples TRBV11-2 to TRBJ1-2, with 9 bases identical to TRBD1. Per the germline V gene, CDR1 is SGHAT and CDR2 is FQNNGV. The CDR3 length is 16 residues. V shed 4 bases, J shed 8 bases, and the junction held 14 bases outside the gene matches. DNA for the CDR3: TGTGCCAGCAGCTCCAAACGCCAAACAGGGGGCTTGGGCTACACCTTC. This gives the protein CASSSKRQTGGLGYTF.

V is TRBV7-9 and J is TRBJ1-1; tentatively, D is TRBD1 (6 bases). Trimming took off 4 bases at V and 6 bases at J, with 18 bases between the two ends. The CDR3 contains 15 residues. In germline, CDR1 is SEHNR, CDR2 FQNEAQ (reference sequence). DNA of the CDR3: TGTGCCAGCAGCTCAGGACAGACATTGAGTTCTGAAGCTTTCTTT. Its protein is CASSSGQTLSSEAFF.

The rearrangement links TRBV6-5 to TRBJ1-3; D is unclear. CDR3 size: 16 residues. Germline lookup yields CDR1 MNHEY and CDR2 SVGAGI. Deletions cut 0 bases from V and 2 bases from J, with 11 bases between. The CDR3 spells CASSYSLFTTGNTIYF. CDR3 DNA: TGTGCCAGCAGTTACTCGCTTTTCACTACTGGAAACACCATATATTTT.

The rearrangement joins TRBV5-1 to TRBJ2-1, with TRBD2 identical over 9 bases. J gave up 5 bases and V 3 bases, and 9 bases lay outside the gene matches. Germline assignment: CDR1 SGHRS and CDR2 YFSETQ. The CDR3 sequence is 16 residues long. The CDR3 DNA reads TGCGCCAGCAGCTCTACGACCGGGACTAGCAACAATGAGCAGTTCTTC. Encoded protein: CASSSTTGTSNNEQFF.

The chain employs TRBV7-8 and TRBJ1-4; D is possibly TRBD1 (5 bases). Trimming removed 5 bases from V and 4 bases from J, with 14 bases in between. The CDR3 consists of 15 residues. Germline CDR1 SGHVS, CDR2 FQNEAQ. The chain's CDR3 is CASSLTRGYNEKLFF. The CDR3 DNA sequence: TGTGCCAGCAGCCTCACAAGGGGCTATAATGAAAAACTGTTTTTT.

This clone occurred once. The sample carries other DNA sequences with the same CDR3. The gene calls are TRBV4-2 and TRBJ1-2; 9 bases align to TRBD1. The germline CDR1 and CDR2 sequences are LGHNA and YNFKEQ. CDR3 size: 14 residues. Germline trimming cut 0 bases from V and 4 bases from J; bases unmatched to any gene: 0. Written as DNA, the CDR3 is TGTGCCAGCAGCCAAGAGGACAGGGGCTATGGCTACACCTTC. Its protein is CASSQEDRGYGYTF.

The chain employs TRBV6-5 and TRBJ1-2; TRBD1 aligns across 7 bases. Germline CDR1 is MNHEY and CDR2 is SVGAGI. This CDR3 is built from 15 residues. V dropped 2 bases and J dropped 2; count of bases not matched to a gene: 5. The CDR3 spells CASSYDTGANYGYTF. DNA for the CDR3: TGTGCCAGCAGTTACGATACAGGGGCCAACTATGGCTACACCTTC.

J is TRBJ1-6 and V is TRBV28, with D possibly TRBD1 on 6 matching bases. The ends were cut back, 5 bases at V and 3 bases at J, with 14 bases in the middle. The CDR3 is 16 residues long. Looked up from germline, CDR1 is MDHEN and CDR2 is SYDVKM. The CDR3 sequence: CASSPAGGSYNSPLHF. CDR3 nucleotide sequence: TGTGCCAGCAGTCCCGCGGGGGGCAGCTATAATTCACCCCTCCACTTT.

The chain has TRBV5-1 and TRBJ1-1, with D maybe TRBD1 (5 bases). Germline CDR1 SGHRS, CDR2 YFSETQ. CDR3 size: 14 residues. V lost 5 bases and J lost 2, with 13 bases in between. As DNA, the CDR3 is TGCGCCAGCAGTAACGGAGGGGTCAACACTGAAGCTTTCTTT. Its translation is CASSNGGVNTEAFF.